Listed below are T cell receptor beta chains from one sample, sequenced in a study of cytomegalovirus exposure and HLA in healthy donors. Produced via immunoSEQ multiplex PCR; TCRdb's table is partial and in-frame only. In the table there are hundreds of thousands of clones, about nine tenths of which are singletons. Specimen: PBMCs. The origin of the receptors is a woman aged 18-30 years in good health and CMV-seronegative. CDR3s include the opening cysteine and the closing phenylalanine or tryptophan. The D gene is left open where the match is weak. Size values are once, few and many counts, or a class for expanded clones, and some rows have none.

DNA: TGTGCCAGCAGTACCGACAGGGGGCCCGGCGAGCAGTACTTC; CDR3: CASSTDRGPGEQYF; size: -; D: TRBD1; length: 14; J: TRBJ2-7; V: TRBV28
DNA: TGTGCCAGCAGTGCTAGCGAAGGGAGAACCCAGTACTTC; CDR3: CASSASEGRTQYF; size: -; D: -; length: 13; J: TRBJ2-5; V: TRBV2
DNA: TGTGCCAGCAGTTCGACAGGGGACGGAGTCTACTACGAGCAGTACTTC; CDR3: CASSSTGDGVYYEQYF; size: -; D: TRBD1; length: 16; J: TRBJ2-7; V: TRBV28
DNA: TGTGCCAGCAGTTTTCGGGAGTGGGGGACCGGGGAGCTGTTTTTT; CDR3: CASSFREWGTGELFF; size: -; D: -; length: 15; J: TRBJ2-2; V: TRBV6-5
DNA: TGCGCCAGCAGCCATCTCAACTTAGCGGGGGGGCGATACGAGCAGTACTTC; CDR3: CASSHLNLAGGRYEQYF; size: -; D: TRBD2; length: 17; J: TRBJ2-7; V: TRBV4-1
DNA: TGTGCCAGCCTCCGGGAATCTAACTATGGCTACACCTTC; CDR3: CASLRESNYGYTF; size: -; D: -; length: 13; J: TRBJ1-2; V: TRBV2
DNA: TGTGCCTGGAGTGGTAGCGGGAGGGCCGGTGAGCAGTTCTTC; CDR3: CAWSGSGRAGEQFF; size: -; D: TRBD2; length: 14; J: TRBJ2-1; V: TRBV30
DNA: TGTGCCAGCAGTTACACATTAAACACTGAAGCTTTCTTT; CDR3: CASSYTLNTEAFF; size: -; D: -; length: 13; J: TRBJ1-1; V: TRBV6-5
DNA: TGTGCCAGCAGCTCTCTAGGGACTTCTTCAAACATTCAGTACTTC; CDR3: CASSSLGTSSNIQYF; size: -; D: -; length: 15; J: TRBJ2-4; V: TRBV11-2
DNA: TGCACCAAAGGGACAGCTTCCTACGAGCAGTACTTC; CDR3: CTKGTASYEQYF; size: -; D: TRBD1; length: 12; J: TRBJ2-7; V: TRBV29-1
DNA: TGTGCCACCCACAGGGAGTTCGGAGAGACCCAGTACTTC; CDR3: CATHREFGETQYF; size: -; D: -; length: 13; J: TRBJ2-5; V: TRBV15
DNA: TGCGCCAGCAGCCAAACGACAGGGCCCCCCATGAACACTGAAGCTTTCTTT; CDR3: CASSQTTGPPMNTEAFF; size: -; D: TRBD1; length: 17; J: TRBJ1-1; V: TRBV4-1
DNA: TGTGCCAGCAGCTTAGACGGCAGGGGGGTCCACGAGCAGTACTTC; CDR3: CASSLDGRGVHEQYF; size: once; D: -; length: 15; J: TRBJ2-7; V: TRBV11-2
DNA: TGTGCCAGCAGGCCATTGGGGGGTATGGAATATGGCTACACCTTC; CDR3: CASRPLGGMEYGYTF; size: -; D: -; length: 15; J: TRBJ1-2; V: TRBV5-6
DNA: TGTGCCAGCAGCTTAGGGGCCCAGGCCTTGGCTAACGAAAAACTGTTTTTT; CDR3: CASSLGAQALANEKLFF; size: -; D: -; length: 17; J: TRBJ1-4; V: TRBV11-2
DNA: TGTGCCAGCAGAGGGGACAGGGGGCATGAGACCCAGTACTTC; CDR3: CASRGDRGHETQYF; size: -; D: TRBD1; length: 14; J: TRBJ2-5; V: TRBV2
DNA: TGTGCCACCAGCAGAGAGGGGCATCAGCCCCAGCATTTT; CDR3: CATSREGHQPQHF; size: -; D: -; length: 13; J: TRBJ1-5; V: TRBV15
DNA: TGTGCCAGCTCCCAGGAGGTTGGGAGCTACGAGCAGTACTTC; CDR3: CASSQEVGSYEQYF; size: -; D: -; length: 14; J: TRBJ2-7; V: TRBV18
DNA: TGCGCCAGCAGCCCGATAGCCTCTGGAAACACCATATATTTT; CDR3: CASSPIASGNTIYF; size: once; D: -; length: 14; J: TRBJ1-3; V: TRBV4-1
DNA: TGTGCCAGCAGTAAACCCGGCGGGGGACGCACAGATACGCAGTATTTT; CDR3: CASSKPGGGRTDTQYF; size: -; D: TRBD2; length: 16; J: TRBJ2-3; V: TRBV27
DNA: TGCAGCGTTGGACAGGGCACTAACTATGGCTACACCTTC; CDR3: CSVGQGTNYGYTF; size: -; D: TRBD1; length: 13; J: TRBJ1-2; V: TRBV29-1
DNA: TGTGCCTGGAACGGGGCCGGGGAGCTGTTTTTT; CDR3: CAWNGAGELFF; size: -; D: -; length: 11; J: TRBJ2-2; V: TRBV30
DNA: TGTGCCAGCGCAACAGGGTGGCGGACCGGGGAGCTGTTTTTT; CDR3: CASATGWRTGELFF; size: once; D: -; length: 14; J: TRBJ2-2; V: TRBV2
DNA: TGTGCCAGCTCACCAGCTAGCGGGGGGGCCACAGATACGCAGTATTTT; CDR3: CASSPASGGATDTQYF; size: many; D: TRBD2; length: 16; J: TRBJ2-3; V: TRBV18
DNA: TGTGCCAGCAGGGGGTCCCGGGAGAGGCCTGGAACCGATGGCTACACCTTC; CDR3: CASRGSRERPGTDGYTF; size: few; D: -; length: 17; J: TRBJ1-2; V: TRBV2
DNA: TGTGCCAGCAGTTGGAGGCCTAACACTGAAGCTTTCTTT; CDR3: CASSWRPNTEAFF; size: few; D: -; length: 13; J: TRBJ1-1; V: TRBV27
DNA: TGTGCCAGCAGCGGGACAGGTCTAGGCCCTGGAAACACCATATATTTT; CDR3: CASSGTGLGPGNTIYF; size: once; D: TRBD1; length: 16; J: TRBJ1-3; V: TRBV27
DNA: TGTGCCAGCAGTTACTCGAGCAACTATGGCTACACCTTC; CDR3: CASSYSSNYGYTF; size: -; D: -; length: 13; J: TRBJ1-2; V: TRBV6-5
DNA: TGTGCCAGCAGTTTTTTGGGACAGGGGTGGGACTATGGCTACACCTTC; CDR3: CASSFLGQGWDYGYTF; size: -; D: TRBD1; length: 16; J: TRBJ1-2; V: TRBV28
DNA: TGTGCCAGCACCCTCCTGGGGGGGTACGGCTACACCTTC; CDR3: CASTLLGGYGYTF; size: once; D: -; length: 13; J: TRBJ1-2; V: TRBV2
DNA: TGCGCCAGCAGGCCCGGCGGGTCGGTTTACAATGAGCAGTTCTTC; CDR3: CASRPGGSVYNEQFF; size: once; D: -; length: 15; J: TRBJ2-1; V: TRBV10-2
DNA: TGTGCCAGCACGGAGGGGGCCTACTATGGCTACACCTTC; CDR3: CASTEGAYYGYTF; size: few; D: TRBD1; length: 13; J: TRBJ1-2; V: TRBV5-5
DNA: TGCAGCGTGGAAACGGGACTGCATAACACCGGGGAGCTGTTTTTT; CDR3: CSVETGLHNTGELFF; size: -; D: -; length: 15; J: TRBJ2-2; V: TRBV29-1
DNA: TGCGCCAGCAGCTTAGACAGCAACTATGGCTACACCTTC; CDR3: CASSLDSNYGYTF; size: -; D: -; length: 13; J: TRBJ1-2; V: TRBV5-1
DNA: TGTGCCAGCAGCTTAGTAGCGGGAGCCTACAATGAGCAGTTCTTC; CDR3: CASSLVAGAYNEQFF; size: -; D: TRBD2; length: 15; J: TRBJ2-1; V: TRBV7-3
DNA: TGTGCCAGCAGTTCGGGAGTGGAGACCCAGTACTTC; CDR3: CASSSGVETQYF; size: -; D: -; length: 12; J: TRBJ2-5; V: TRBV28
DNA: TGCGCCAGCAGCCCGAGCGGACAGCGATATGGCTACACCTTC; CDR3: CASSPSGQRYGYTF; size: -; D: -; length: 14; J: TRBJ1-2; V: TRBV5-1
DNA: TGTGCCTATGGACAGTATAATGAAAAACTGTTTTTT; CDR3: CAYGQYNEKLFF; size: -; D: -; length: 12; J: TRBJ1-4; V: TRBV7-9
DNA: TGTGCCAGCAGTCCGGGACTGGGCAATCAGCCCCAGCATTTT; CDR3: CASSPGLGNQPQHF; size: once; D: -; length: 14; J: TRBJ1-5; V: TRBV27
DNA: TGTGCCAGCAGACAGGGGACAGACACGCGTTATCAGCCCCAGCATTTT; CDR3: CASRQGTDTRYQPQHF; size: -; D: TRBD1; length: 16; J: TRBJ1-5; V: TRBV6-6
DNA: TGTGCCAGCAGGTACACTCGAGCGGCGGGCACAGATACGCAGTATTTT; CDR3: CASRYTRAAGTDTQYF; size: -; D: -; length: 16; J: TRBJ2-3; V: TRBV6-5